This TCR beta chain was sequenced in a study of patients and donors after allogeneic stem cell transplantation. TCRdb recomputed calls from the RT-PCR reads with MiXCR, one row per CDR3 protein. The table records 800,000 to 1,000,000 distinct CDR3 sequences, over 15% of them present only once. The sample holds one count of this clonotype. At one boundary the junction diverges from the germline segment, which might be a read error. Looked up from germline, CDR1 is LGHNA and CDR2 is YSLEER. The CDR3 has 15 amino acids. Sequenced material: blood, either unsorted or a sorted T cell fraction (not recorded which). The chain employs TRBV4-3 and TRBJ2-5, with TRBD1 as a possible D gene (5 bases). The clonotype was recovered from a human donor who was either an allogeneic HSCT recipient or a stem cell or donor lymphocyte infusion donor (not recorded which). It is not recorded whose cells these are; they may come from a transplant donor. This CDR3 is CARSQDPGQGETQYF. In DNA, the CDR3 is TGCGCCAGAAGCCAAGATCCCGGGCAGGGAGAGACCCAGTACTTC.